The source of this TCR beta chain is a study of monozygotic twins with inflammatory bowel disease. Notes on the study in general: Clonotype overlap with others was lower in IBD patients than in healthy twins, a difference that was greatest with disease activity. Differences in immunosuppressive treatment may have been a source of added variability in patient repertoires.

Remarks on this clonotype: Its antigen is as yet unknown.

Germline V gives CDR1 LNHDA, CDR2 SQIVND (reference sequence). This CDR3 is built from 12 residues. Both TCRalpha and TCRbeta cDNA were subjected to two nested PCRs lasting approximately 16 and 10 cycles. TCRdb reprocessed the 5' RACE reads and keeps a single row for each CDR3 protein, giving no DNA. This table lists some 450,000 distinct CDR3 sequences. What was sequenced was blood. The chain recombines TRBV19 with TRBJ1-5. The clonotype comes from a human donor with ulcerative colitis or Crohn's disease, or a healthy co-twin of an affected twin (not recorded which). The CDR3 spells CASSITGQPQHF.